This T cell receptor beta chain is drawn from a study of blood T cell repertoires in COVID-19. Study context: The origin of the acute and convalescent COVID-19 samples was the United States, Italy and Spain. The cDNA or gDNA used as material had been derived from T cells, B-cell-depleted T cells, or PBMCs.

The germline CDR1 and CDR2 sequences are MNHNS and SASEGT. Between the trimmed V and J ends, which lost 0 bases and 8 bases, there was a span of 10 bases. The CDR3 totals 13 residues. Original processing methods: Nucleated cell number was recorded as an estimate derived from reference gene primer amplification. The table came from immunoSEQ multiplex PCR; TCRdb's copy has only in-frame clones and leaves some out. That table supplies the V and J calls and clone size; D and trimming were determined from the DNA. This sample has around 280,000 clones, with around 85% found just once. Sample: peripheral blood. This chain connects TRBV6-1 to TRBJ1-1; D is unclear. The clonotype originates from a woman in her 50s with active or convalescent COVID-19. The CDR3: CASSEAARSEAFF. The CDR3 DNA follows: TGTGCCAGCAGTGAAGCGGCGAGGTCGGAAGCTTTCTTT.